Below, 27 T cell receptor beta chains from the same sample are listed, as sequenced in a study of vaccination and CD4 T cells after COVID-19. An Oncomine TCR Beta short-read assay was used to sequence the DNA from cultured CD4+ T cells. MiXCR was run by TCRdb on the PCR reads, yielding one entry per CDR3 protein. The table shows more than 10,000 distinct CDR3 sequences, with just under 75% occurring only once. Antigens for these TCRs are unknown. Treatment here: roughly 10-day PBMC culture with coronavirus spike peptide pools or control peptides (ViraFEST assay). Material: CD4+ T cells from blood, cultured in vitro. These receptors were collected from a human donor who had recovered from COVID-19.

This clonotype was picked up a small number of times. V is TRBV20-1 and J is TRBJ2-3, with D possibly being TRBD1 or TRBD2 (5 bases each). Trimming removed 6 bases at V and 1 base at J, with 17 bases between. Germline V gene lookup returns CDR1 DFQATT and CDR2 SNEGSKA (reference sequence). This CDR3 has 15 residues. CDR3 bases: TGCAGTGCCCAACGGACTCTACAGGGCACAGATACGCAGTATTTT. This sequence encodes CSAQRTLQGTDTQYF.

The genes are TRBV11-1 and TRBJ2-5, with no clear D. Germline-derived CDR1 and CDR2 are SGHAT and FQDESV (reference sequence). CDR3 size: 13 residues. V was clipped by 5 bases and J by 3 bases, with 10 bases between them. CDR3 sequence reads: CASSQARKETQYF. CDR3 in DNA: TGTGCCAGCAGCCAGGCCCGAAAAGAGACCCAGTACTTC.

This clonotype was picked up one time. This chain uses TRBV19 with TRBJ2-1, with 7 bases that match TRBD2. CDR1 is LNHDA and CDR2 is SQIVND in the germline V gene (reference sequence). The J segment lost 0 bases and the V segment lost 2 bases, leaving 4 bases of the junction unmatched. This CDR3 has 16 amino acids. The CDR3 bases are TGTGCCAGTAGTATAAAGCTAGCGGCCTCCTACAATGAGCAGTTCTTC. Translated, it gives CASSIKLAASYNEQFF.

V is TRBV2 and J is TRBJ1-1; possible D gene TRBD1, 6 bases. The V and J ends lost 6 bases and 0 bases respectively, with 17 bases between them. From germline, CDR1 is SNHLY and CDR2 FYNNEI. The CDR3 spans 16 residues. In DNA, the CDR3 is TGTGCCAGCAGCCGCGCGAGAACAGGGATGAACACTGAAGCTTTCTTT. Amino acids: CASSRARTGMNTEAFF.

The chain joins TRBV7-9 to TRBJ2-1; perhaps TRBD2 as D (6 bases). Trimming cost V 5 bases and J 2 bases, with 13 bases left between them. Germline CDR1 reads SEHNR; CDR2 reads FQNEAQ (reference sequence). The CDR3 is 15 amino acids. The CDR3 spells CASSPFSGPYNEQFF. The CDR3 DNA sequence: TGTGCCAGCAGCCCATTTAGCGGACCCTACAATGAGCAGTTCTTC.

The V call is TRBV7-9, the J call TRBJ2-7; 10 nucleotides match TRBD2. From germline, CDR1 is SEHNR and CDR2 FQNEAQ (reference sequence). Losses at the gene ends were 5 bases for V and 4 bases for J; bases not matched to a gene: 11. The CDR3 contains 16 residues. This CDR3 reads CASSLAAAGGNYEQYF. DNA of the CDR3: TGTGCCAGCAGCCTGGCTGCAGCGGGAGGGAATTACGAGCAGTACTTC.

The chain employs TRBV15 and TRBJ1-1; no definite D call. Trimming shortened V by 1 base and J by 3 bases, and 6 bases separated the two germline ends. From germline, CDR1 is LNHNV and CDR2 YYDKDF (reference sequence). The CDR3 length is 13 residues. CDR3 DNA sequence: TGTGCCACCAGCAGAGTCCGCGACACTGAAGCTTTCTTT. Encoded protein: CATSRVRDTEAFF. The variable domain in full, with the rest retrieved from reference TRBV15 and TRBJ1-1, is DAMVIQNPRYQVTQFGKPVTLSCSQTLNHNVMYWYQQKSSQAPKLLFHYYDKDFNNEADTPDNFQSRRPNTSFCFLDIRSPGLGDTAMYLCATSRVRDTEAFFGQGTRLTVV.

For the CDR3, the DNA is TGTGCCAGCAGTTTAAAAGGCAGTTACAATCAGCCCCAGCATTTT. It yields the protein CASSLKGSYNQPQHF. V and J are TRBV28 and TRBJ1-5, with unresolved D. The germline V gene encodes CDR1 MDHEN and CDR2 SYDVKM. The CDR3 is made up of 15 amino acids. V was shortened by 2 bases and J by 3 bases, with 11 bases between the two germline ends.

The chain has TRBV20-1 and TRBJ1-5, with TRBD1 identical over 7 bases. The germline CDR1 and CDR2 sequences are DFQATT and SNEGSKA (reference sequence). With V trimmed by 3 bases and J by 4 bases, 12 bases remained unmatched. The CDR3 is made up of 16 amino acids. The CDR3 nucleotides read TGCAGTGCTAGGAAGGCTCGGGGACAGCAAAATCAGCCCCAGCATTTT. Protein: CSARKARGQQNQPQHF.

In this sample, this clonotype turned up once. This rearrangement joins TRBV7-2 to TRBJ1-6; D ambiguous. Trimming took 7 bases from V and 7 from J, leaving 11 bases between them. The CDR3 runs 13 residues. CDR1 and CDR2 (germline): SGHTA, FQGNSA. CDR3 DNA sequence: TGTGCCAGCAATCATGAGTGGAATTCACCCCTCCACTTT. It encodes CASNHEWNSPLHF.

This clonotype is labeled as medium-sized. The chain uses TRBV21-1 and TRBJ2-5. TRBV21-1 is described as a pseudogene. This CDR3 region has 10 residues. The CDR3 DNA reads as TGTGCCAGCCTACACGAGACCCAGTACTTC. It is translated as CASLHETQYF.

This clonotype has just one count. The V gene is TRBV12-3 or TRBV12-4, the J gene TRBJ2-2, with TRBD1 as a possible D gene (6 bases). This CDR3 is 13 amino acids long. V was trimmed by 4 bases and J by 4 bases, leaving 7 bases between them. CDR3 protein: CASSSQGTGELFF. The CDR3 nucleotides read TGTGCCAGCAGTTCACAGGGCACCGGGGAGCTGTTTTTT.

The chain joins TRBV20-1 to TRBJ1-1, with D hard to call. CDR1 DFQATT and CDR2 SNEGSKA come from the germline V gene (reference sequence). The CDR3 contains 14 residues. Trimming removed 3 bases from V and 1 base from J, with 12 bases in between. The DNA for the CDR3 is TGCAGTGCTAGTGAAATAGGAGGGAACACTGAAGCTTTCTTT. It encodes CSASEIGGNTEAFF.

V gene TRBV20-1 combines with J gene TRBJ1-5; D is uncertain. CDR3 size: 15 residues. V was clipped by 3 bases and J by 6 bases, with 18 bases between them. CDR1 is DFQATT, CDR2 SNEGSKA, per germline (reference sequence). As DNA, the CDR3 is TGCAGTGCTAGTTGGGCGACCGCCCCGGGTCAGCCCCAGCATTTT. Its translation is CSASWATAPGQPQHF.

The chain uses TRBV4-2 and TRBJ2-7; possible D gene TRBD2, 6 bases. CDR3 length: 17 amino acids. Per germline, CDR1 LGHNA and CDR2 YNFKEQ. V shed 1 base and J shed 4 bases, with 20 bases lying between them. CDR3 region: CASSQVGFGGRGYEQYF. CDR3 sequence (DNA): TGTGCCAGCAGCCAAGTTGGTTTCGGGGGAAGAGGGTACGAGCAGTACTTC.

The CDR3 sequence: CSGGGYYGYTF. CDR3 nucleotide sequence: TGCAGCGGCGGGGGTTACTATGGCTACACCTTC. The chain recombines TRBV29-1 with TRBJ1-2, with a weak D call TRBD1 (5 bases). The CDR3 has 11 amino acids. CDR1 and CDR2 from the germline V gene are SQVTM and ANQGSEA. V lost 7 bases and J 3 bases, leaving 9 bases between the germline ends. The entire variable domain, with the rest obtained from reference TRBV29-1 and TRBJ1-2, is as follows: SAVISQKPSRDICQRGTSLTIQCQVDSQVTMMFWYRQQPGQSLTLIATANQGSEATYESGFVIDKFPISRPNLTFSTLTVSNMSPEDSSIYLCSGGGYYGYTFGSGTRLTVV.

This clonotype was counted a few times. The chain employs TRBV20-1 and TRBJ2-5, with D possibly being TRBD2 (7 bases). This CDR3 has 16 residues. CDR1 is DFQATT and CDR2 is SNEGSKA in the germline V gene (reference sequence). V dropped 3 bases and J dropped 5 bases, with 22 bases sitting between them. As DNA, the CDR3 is TGCAGTGCTAGTGACTCGGGGGGAAGGGGGGGGGAGACCCAGTACTTC. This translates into CSASDSGGRGGETQYF.

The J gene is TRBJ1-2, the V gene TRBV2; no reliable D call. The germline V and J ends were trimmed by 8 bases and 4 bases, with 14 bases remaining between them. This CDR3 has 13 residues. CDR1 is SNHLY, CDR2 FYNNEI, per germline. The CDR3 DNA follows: TGTGCCAGCCTACCGCGGACCGCCTATGGCTACACCTTC. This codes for CASLPRTAYGYTF.

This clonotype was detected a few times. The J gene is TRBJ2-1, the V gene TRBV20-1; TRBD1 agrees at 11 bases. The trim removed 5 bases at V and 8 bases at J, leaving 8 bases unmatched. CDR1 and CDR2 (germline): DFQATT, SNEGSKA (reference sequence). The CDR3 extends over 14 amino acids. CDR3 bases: TGCAGTGCTCTCCGGGACAGGGGGGCGCATGAGCAGTTCTTC. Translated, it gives CSALRDRGAHEQFF.

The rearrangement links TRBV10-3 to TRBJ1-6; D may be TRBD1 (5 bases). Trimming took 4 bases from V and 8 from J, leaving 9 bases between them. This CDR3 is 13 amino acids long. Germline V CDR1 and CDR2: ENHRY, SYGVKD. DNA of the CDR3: TGTGCCATCAGTGGGGGCCGGGATTCACCCCTCCACTTT. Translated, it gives CAISGGRDSPLHF.

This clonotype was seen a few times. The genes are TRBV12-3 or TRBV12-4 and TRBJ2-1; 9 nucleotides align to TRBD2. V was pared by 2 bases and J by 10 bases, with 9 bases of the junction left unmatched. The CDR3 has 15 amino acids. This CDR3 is CASSLYGGRAVEQFF. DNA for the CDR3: TGTGCCAGCAGTTTATACGGCGGGAGGGCCGTGGAGCAGTTCTTC.

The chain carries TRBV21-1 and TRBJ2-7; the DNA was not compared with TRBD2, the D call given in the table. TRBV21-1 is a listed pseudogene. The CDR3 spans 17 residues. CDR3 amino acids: CASSKCLVRLAGDEQYF. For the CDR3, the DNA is TGTGCCAGCAGCAAATGCTTGGTTCGACTAGCGGGAGACGAGCAGTACTTC.

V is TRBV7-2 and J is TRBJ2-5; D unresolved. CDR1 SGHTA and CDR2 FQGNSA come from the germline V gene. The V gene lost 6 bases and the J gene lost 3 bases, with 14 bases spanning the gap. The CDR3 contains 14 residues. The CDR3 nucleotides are TGTGCCAGCAGTTACGTTGCAGGCAAAGAGACCCAGTACTTC. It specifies CASSYVAGKETQYF.

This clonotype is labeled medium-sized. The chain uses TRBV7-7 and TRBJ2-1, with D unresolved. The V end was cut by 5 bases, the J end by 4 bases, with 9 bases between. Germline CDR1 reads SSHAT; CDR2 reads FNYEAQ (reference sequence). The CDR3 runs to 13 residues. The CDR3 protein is CASSPTNYNEQFF. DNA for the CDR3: TGTGCCAGCAGCCCGACGAATTACAATGAGCAGTTCTTC.

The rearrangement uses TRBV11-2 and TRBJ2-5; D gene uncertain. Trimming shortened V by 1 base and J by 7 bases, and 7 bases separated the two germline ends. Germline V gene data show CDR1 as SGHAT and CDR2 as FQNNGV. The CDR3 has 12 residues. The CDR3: CASSLVLGTQYF. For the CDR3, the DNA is TGTGCCAGCAGCTTAGTTCTGGGGACCCAGTACTTC.

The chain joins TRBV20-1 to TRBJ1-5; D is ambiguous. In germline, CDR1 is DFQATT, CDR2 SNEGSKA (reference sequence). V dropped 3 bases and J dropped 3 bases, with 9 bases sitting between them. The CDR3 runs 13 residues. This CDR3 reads CSARAQINQPQHF. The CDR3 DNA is TGCAGTGCTAGGGCACAGATCAATCAGCCCCAGCATTTT.

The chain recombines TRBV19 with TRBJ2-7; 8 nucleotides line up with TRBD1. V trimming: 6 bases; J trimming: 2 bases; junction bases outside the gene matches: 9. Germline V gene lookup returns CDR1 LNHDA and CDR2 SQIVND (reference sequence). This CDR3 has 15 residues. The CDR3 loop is CASSPSAGGPYEQYF. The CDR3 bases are TGTGCCAGTAGCCCCTCGGCAGGGGGCCCCTACGAGCAGTACTTC.